The 15 T cell receptor beta chains in this list originate from one sample, sequenced in a study of T cells in localized non-small cell lung cancer. The data were produced by immunoSEQ multiplex PCR, yet TCRdb's version contains in-frame clones alone and is incomplete. The profile shows approximately 15,000 clones, approximately 89% of them singletons. The sequenced sample was peripheral blood, obtained before any cancer treatment. The source of these receptors is a woman between 35 and 70 years old with stage I lung adenocarcinoma.

The rearrangement joins TRBV5-4 to TRBJ2-4; 7 nucleotides agree with TRBD1. This CDR3 has 16 amino acids. Unmatched junction bases numbered 7, after V lost 1 base and J lost 3 bases. Per the germline V gene, CDR1 is SGHNT and CDR2 is YYREEE (reference sequence). The CDR3 region is CASSLFDRAIKNIQYF. CDR3 DNA: TGTGCCAGCAGCTTGTTCGACAGGGCGATCAAAAACATTCAGTACTTC.

The V call is TRBV5-1, the J call TRBJ1-6; the D gene is possibly TRBD1 (5 bases). CDR1 and CDR2 (germline): SGHRS, YFSETQ. This CDR3 has 15 amino acids. V lost 1 base and J 10 bases, leaving 15 bases between the germline ends. The CDR3 loop reads CASSLSPGRGSPLHF. Here the CDR3 DNA reads TGCGCCAGCAGCTTGTCCCCAGGGAGAGGCTCACCCCTCCACTTT. The full variable domain, its missing parts supplied by reference TRBV5-1 and TRBJ1-6, is KAGVTQTPRYLIKTRGQQVTLSCSPISGHRSVSWYQQTPGQGLQFLFEYFSETQRNKGNFPGRFSGRQFSNSRSEMNVSTLELGDSALYLCASSLSPGRGSPLHFGNGTRLTVT.

V usage is TRBV5-1 and J usage is TRBJ1-1; D might be TRBD1 (5 bases). Germline loops: CDR1 SGHRS, CDR2 YFSETQ. CDR3 length equals 14 residues. The V end lost 2 bases, the J end lost 1 base, and 9 bases lay between the germline ends. The CDR3 DNA is TGCGCCAGCAGCTTTTCCGGGGCGAACACTGAAGCTTTCTTT. It is translated as CASSFSGANTEAFF. Full variable domain (rest looked up from reference TRBV5-1 and TRBJ1-1): KAGVTQTPRYLIKTRGQQVTLSCSPISGHRSVSWYQQTPGQGLQFLFEYFSETQRNKGNFPGRFSGRQFSNSRSEMNVSTLELGDSALYLCASSFSGANTEAFFGQGTRLTVV.

The rearrangement links TRBV4-2 to TRBJ1-6; TRBD1 agrees at 8 bases. Germline lookup yields CDR1 LGHNA and CDR2 YNFKEQ. This CDR3 comprises 17 residues. V lost 0 bases, J lost 5 bases, and 6 bases stayed unmatched. The CDR3 region is CASSQETRGQNNSPLHF. The CDR3 region has the DNA TGTGCCAGCAGCCAAGAAACCAGGGGGCAGAATAATTCACCCCTCCACTTT.

The rearrangement uses TRBV6-1 and TRBJ1-1, with D maybe TRBD1 (6 bases). Trimming cost V 5 bases and J 5 bases, with 15 bases left between them. The CDR3 extends over 14 amino acids. Germline assignment: CDR1 MNHNS and CDR2 SASEGT. The DNA of the CDR3 is TGTGCCAGCAGTCAGAGCACAGGGCGTACTGAAGCTTTCTTT. Amino acid sequence: CASSQSTGRTEAFF.

The chain joins TRBV5-1 to TRBJ1-1; no definite D call. This CDR3 contains 14 residues. V was trimmed by 5 bases and J by 1 base, leaving 12 bases between them. The germline V gene has CDR1 SGHRS and CDR2 YFSETQ. The CDR3 sequence is CASRLTSTNTEAFF. CDR3 nucleotides: TGCGCCAGCAGACTCACCTCGACGAACACTGAAGCTTTCTTT. The variable domain in full, completed from reference TRBV5-1 and TRBJ1-1, reads KAGVTQTPRYLIKTRGQQVTLSCSPISGHRSVSWYQQTPGQGLQFLFEYFSETQRNKGNFPGRFSGRQFSNSRSEMNVSTLELGDSALYLCASRLTSTNTEAFFGQGTRLTVV.

The rearrangement uses TRBV7-8 and TRBJ2-7; 9 positions agree with TRBD2. Germline V CDR1 and CDR2: SGHVS, FQNEAQ. There are 15 residues in the CDR3. With V trimmed by 4 bases and J by 9 bases, 13 bases remained unmatched. CDR3 amino acids: CASSSASAGGSGQYF. CDR3 DNA: TGTGCCAGCAGCTCCGCTTCAGCGGGGGGCTCAGGGCAGTACTTC.

The chain joins TRBV18 to TRBJ1-1; unclear D gene. V gave up 2 bases and J gave up 7 bases, with 5 bases separating them. CDR3 length equals 11 residues. Germline V CDR1 and CDR2: KGHSH, LQKENI. CDR3 loop: CASSPIDEAFF. The CDR3 nucleotides read TGTGCCAGCTCACCAATAGATGAAGCTTTCTTT.

The rearrangement links TRBV5-5 to TRBJ1-2, with D possibly TRBD1 on 5 matching bases. Germline V gene sequence: CDR1 SGHKS, CDR2 YYEKEE (reference sequence). V was pared by 0 bases and J by 11 bases, with 17 bases between. The CDR3 contains 14 residues. CDR3 DNA: TGTGCCAGCAGCTTGGTTCCCGGGACCACCCGTTACACCTTC. Protein product: CASSLVPGTTRYTF.

The gene calls are TRBV28 and TRBJ1-2; D is ambiguous. Germline CDR1 is MDHEN and CDR2 is SYDVKM. The ends were cut back, 6 bases at V and 2 bases at J, with 13 bases in the middle. This CDR3 is built from 14 residues. This chain's CDR3 is CASSLTSANYGYTF. The CDR3, as DNA: TGTGCCAGCAGCCTGACCTCTGCCAACTATGGCTACACCTTC.

This chain links TRBV19 with TRBJ2-7, with D unresolved. This CDR3 comprises 17 residues. Germline CDR1 is LNHDA and CDR2 is SQIVND (reference sequence). V lost 5 bases and J lost 3, with 23 bases in between. Here the CDR3 DNA reads TGTGCCAGTAGTTGGGTGGCAAGTCCCAGGAAGAGCTACGAGCAGTACTTC. The encoded protein is CASSWVASPRKSYEQYF.

About this clone itself: Other DNA sequences within the sample encode an identical CDR3. The genes are TRBV9 and TRBJ1-4; D is perhaps TRBD1 (5 bases). Trimming took 3 bases from V and 5 from J, leaving 17 bases between them. CDR3 length: 16 residues. Germline CDR1 SGDLS, CDR2 YYNGEE. In DNA form, the CDR3 reads TGTGCCAGCAGCGGGAACCCGGGACGGCAGAATGAAAAACTGTTTTTT. Its protein product is CASSGNPGRQNEKLFF. Looking up the rest from reference TRBV9 and TRBJ1-4 gives the full variable domain: DSGVTQTPKHLITATGQRVTLRCSPRSGDLSVYWYQQSLDQGLQFLIQYYNGEERAKGNILERFSAQQFPDLHSELNLSSLELGDSALYFCASSGNPGRQNEKLFFGSGTQLSVL.

DNA of the CDR3: TGTGCCAGCAGTCCGGGGGAGGGGTACGAGCAGTACTTC. Translating gives CASSPGEGYEQYF. This chain links TRBV27 with TRBJ2-7, with TRBD2 matching over 7 bases. Germline CDR1 MNHEY, CDR2 SMNVEV (reference sequence). The CDR3 spans 13 residues. V was pared by 5 bases and J by 4 bases, with 5 bases of the junction left unmatched.

J is TRBJ1-1 and V is TRBV5-1; 7 bases agree with TRBD1. This CDR3 has 17 residues. Germline-derived CDR1 and CDR2 are SGHRS and YFSETQ. V shed 0 bases, J shed 1 base, and the junction held 9 bases outside the gene matches. The DNA for the CDR3 is TGCGCCAGCAGCTTGGGACAGGGCAGGAGGTCGAACACTGAAGCTTTCTTT. Amino acid sequence: CASSLGQGRRSNTEAFF.

This clone turned up a few times. The gene calls are TRBV30 and TRBJ1-1; D ambiguous. This CDR3 comprises 13 residues. The V gene's germline CDR1 is GTSNPN and CDR2 SVGIG (reference sequence). The V and J ends lost 3 bases and 0 bases respectively, with 8 bases between them. CDR3 in amino acids: CAWRQELNTEAFF. The CDR3 DNA reads as TGTGCCTGGAGACAAGAACTGAACACTGAAGCTTTCTTT.